This T cell receptor beta chain was identified during a study of T cell changes during pregnancy in multiple sclerosis. TCRdb keeps only in-frame clones here, not all; method: immunoSEQ multiplex PCR. The table records approximately 80,000 clones, about 94% of them present only once. Trimming cost V 1 base and J 7 bases, with 7 bases left between them. Per germline, CDR1 LNHDA and CDR2 SQIVND (reference sequence). The CDR3 has 13 amino acids. This sequence was found in a female donor with multiple sclerosis, enrolled in a pregnancy study. The sequencing here drew on peripheral blood, taken in the third trimester of pregnancy. This chain connects TRBV19 to TRBJ2-2, with D unclear. The CDR3 DNA follows: TGTGCCAGTAGTATAGGGAGAGTCGGGGAGCTGTTTTTT. Encoded protein: CASSIGRVGELFF. Using reference TRBV19 and TRBJ2-2 for the parts outside the CDR3, the full variable domain is DGGITQSPKYLFRKEGQNVTLSCEQNLNHDAMYWYRQDPGQGLRLIYYSQIVNDFQKGDIAEGYSVSREKKESFPLTVTSAQKNPTAFYLCASSIGRVGELFFGEGSRLTVL.